The 28 T cell receptor beta chains below come from one sample, sequenced in a study of vaccination and CD4 T cells after COVID-19. Time point of the sample: late sampling 161 to 241 days after vaccination in three convalescent patients. The treatment was: roughly 11-day PBMC culture with coronavirus spike peptide pools or control peptides (ViraFEST assay). No antigen is known for these receptors. The Oncomine TCR Beta short-read assay was applied to DNA of cultured CD4+ T cells. TCRdb analysed the PCR reads with MiXCR anew, one entry per CDR3 protein. Found here are around 25,000 distinct CDR3 sequences, around 28% of them singletons; the top ten hold about 7%. This sample comprised CD4+ T cells from blood, cultured in vitro, obtained about 7 months after SARS-CoV-2 vaccination. These receptors were obtained from a human donor who had recovered from COVID-19.

The chain recombines TRBV7-9 with TRBJ2-3, with D uncertain. Germline V gene lookup returns CDR1 SEHNR and CDR2 FQNEAQ (reference sequence). The CDR3 contains 12 residues. V was cut by 11 bases and J by 0 bases, with 9 bases left in between. The CDR3, as DNA: TGTGCCGGTCGTGGGAGCACAGATACGCAGTATTTT. As protein: CAGRGSTDTQYF.

The chain employs TRBV27 and TRBJ1-2; 10 nucleotides match TRBD1. Germline-derived CDR1 and CDR2 are MNHEY and SMNVEV (reference sequence). J was trimmed by 2 bases and V by 4 bases; bases with no gene match: 4. The CDR3 runs to 15 residues. In DNA form, the CDR3 reads TGTGCCAGCAGTTCTCCGACAGGGGGCAACTATGGCTACACCTTC. This encodes CASSSPTGGNYGYTF.

This clonotype was detected only a few times. This chain connects TRBV6-2 or TRBV6-3 to TRBJ2-7; a weak D match, TRBD1 (6 bases). This CDR3 is 13 amino acids long. The germline V gene has CDR1 MNHEY and CDR2 SVGEGT. Trimming stripped 6 bases from V and 0 bases from J, with 9 bases between. The CDR3 nucleotides read TGTGCCAGCAGCTGGGACAACTCCTACGAGCAGTACTTC. It is translated as CASSWDNSYEQYF.

This clonotype is large within its sample. The CDR3 region is CASTNTRTGSIQPQHF. CDR3 DNA: TGTGCCAGTACCAATACTCGGACAGGGAGTATTCAGCCCCAGCATTTT. The rearrangement uses TRBV19 and TRBJ1-5, with 8 bases fitting TRBD1. There are 16 residues in the CDR3. J lost 6 bases, V lost 7 bases, and 14 bases had no gene match. Per germline, CDR1 LNHDA and CDR2 SQIVND (reference sequence).

In this sample, this clonotype turned up many times. The chain carries TRBV20-1 and TRBJ2-7; D perhaps matches TRBD2 (5 bases). V was trimmed by 4 bases and J by 7 bases, leaving 14 bases between them. This CDR3 contains 12 residues. The germline V gene encodes CDR1 DFQATT and CDR2 SNEGSKA (reference sequence). CDR3 residues: CSAKPSNWEQYF. The CDR3 DNA reads TGCAGTGCTAAGCCTAGCAATTGGGAGCAGTACTTC.

V gene TRBV7-3 combines with J gene TRBJ2-5; D is undetermined. Germline lookup yields CDR1 SGHTA and CDR2 FQGTGA. The CDR3 has 13 residues. With 5 bases removed from V and 0 bases from J, the gap between germline ends came to 7 bases. CDR3 loop: CASSTEYQETQYF. In nucleotides, the CDR3 is TGTGCCAGCAGCACCGAATACCAAGAGACCCAGTACTTC.

The chain is built from TRBV20-1 and TRBJ1-6; maybe TRBD1 (5 bases). V was trimmed by 2 bases and J by 4 bases, leaving 12 bases between them. The germline V gene encodes CDR1 DFQATT and CDR2 SNEGSKA (reference sequence). The CDR3 is made up of 15 amino acids. The CDR3 sequence: CSARKSGTYNSPLHF. The CDR3 nucleotides are TGCAGTGCTAGAAAGTCCGGGACTTATAATTCACCCCTCCACTTT.

This clonotype came up a few times. This sequence joins TRBV5-4 and TRBJ1-2; D not resolved. Germline V lookup: CDR1 SGHNT, CDR2 YYREEE (reference sequence). The CDR3 consists of 14 residues. V gave up 3 bases and J gave up 2 bases, with 11 bases separating them. The chain's CDR3 is CASSYAFLNYGYTF. The CDR3 nucleotides read TGTGCCAGCAGCTATGCGTTTTTGAACTATGGCTACACCTTC.

The rearrangement links TRBV20-1 to TRBJ1-1; D gene ambiguous. Trimming left V 1 base short and J 0 bases short, with 18 bases between. Germline values: CDR1 DFQATT, CDR2 SNEGSKA (reference sequence). The CDR3 has 17 amino acids. The CDR3 coding sequence is TGCAGTGCTAGAGGACTCCGGGTCGATAAAATGAACACTGAAGCTTTCTTT. Translation gives CSARGLRVDKMNTEAFF.

This chain uses TRBV6-1 with TRBJ2-7; D is possibly TRBD1 (6 bases). The CDR3 spans 13 residues. Trimming pared 3 bases from V and 5 bases from J, leaving 11 bases between. Germline lookup yields CDR1 MNHNS and CDR2 SASEGT. CDR3 bases: TGTGCCAGCAGTGACAGGGGTAGAAACGAGCAGTACTTC. It encodes CASSDRGRNEQYF.

This clonotype was found a few times. The chain carries TRBV20-1 and TRBJ2-2, with 9 nucleotides matching TRBD2. The ends lost 6 bases at V and 3 bases at J; junction bases unmatched: 5. Germline CDR1 and CDR2: DFQATT and SNEGSKA (reference sequence). This CDR3 has 14 residues. The CDR3 is CSAIAGADTGELFF. The CDR3 nucleotides read TGCAGTGCCATAGCGGGGGCTGACACCGGGGAGCTGTTTTTT.

This clonotype has only a few counts. The gene calls are TRBV7-9 and TRBJ1-2, with 8 positions matching TRBD1. This CDR3 is 15 amino acids long. Germline assignment: CDR1 SEHNR and CDR2 FQNEAQ (reference sequence). Germline trimming cut 5 bases from V and 0 bases from J; bases unmatched to any gene: 5. CDR3 nucleotide sequence: TGTGCCAGCAGCCACGGACAGGGAGCTAACTATGGCTACACCTTC. Protein sequence: CASSHGQGANYGYTF.

J is TRBJ1-1 and V is TRBV6-5, with D maybe TRBD1 (5 bases). The CDR3 is made up of 14 amino acids. Trimming took 2 bases from V and 1 from J, leaving 8 bases between them. Germline V gene data show CDR1 as MNHEY and CDR2 as SVGAGI. CDR3 sequence (DNA): TGTGCCAGCAGTTACGTCGGGGGGAACACTGAAGCTTTCTTT. This sequence encodes CASSYVGGNTEAFF.

The chain combines TRBV2 with TRBJ2-2; no definite D call. Deletions cut 8 bases from V and 5 bases from J, with 15 bases between. This CDR3 region has 14 residues. The germline V gene encodes CDR1 SNHLY and CDR2 FYNNEI. The CDR3 DNA is TGTGCCAGCCGTATGTTGGGCCTGACCGGGGAGCTGTTTTTT. This gives the protein CASRMLGLTGELFF.

This chain joins TRBV30 and TRBJ1-6, with D maybe TRBD1 (6 bases). The CDR3 contains 14 residues. Germline CDR1 GTSNPN, CDR2 SVGIG (reference sequence). V lost 4 bases and J 5 bases, leaving 12 bases between the germline ends. The CDR3 reads CAWNLDRNNSPLHF. The CDR3 DNA is TGTGCCTGGAACCTTGACAGGAATAATTCACCCCTCCACTTT.

The gene calls are TRBV6-1 and TRBJ2-7; D perhaps matches TRBD1 (6 bases). This CDR3 region has 14 residues. Germline V lookup: CDR1 MNHNS, CDR2 SASEGT. V was pared by 7 bases and J by 6 bases, with 19 bases between. The CDR3 loop reads CASMKLRGSGEQYF. CDR3 sequence (DNA): TGTGCCAGCATGAAACTCAGGGGCTCGGGCGAGCAGTACTTC.

The chain joins TRBV19 to TRBJ2-3; possibly TRBD1 for D (5 bases). Germline V CDR1 and CDR2: LNHDA, SQIVND (reference sequence). The V and J ends lost 5 bases and 0 bases respectively, with 9 bases between them. The CDR3 length is 14 residues. Written as DNA, the CDR3 is TGTGCCAGTAGTCCCCGACAGAGCACAGATACGCAGTATTTT. It codes for CASSPRQSTDTQYF.

In this sample, this clonotype turned up a few times. The rearrangement uses TRBV10-3 and TRBJ2-1; D not certain. The CDR3 loop spans 15 amino acids. Germline CDR1 is ENHRY and CDR2 is SYGVKD. Trimming took 0 bases from V and 9 from J, leaving 15 bases between them. CDR3 sequence: CAISESEVPHSEQFF. As DNA, the CDR3 is TGTGCCATCAGTGAGTCTGAAGTACCTCATAGTGAGCAGTTCTTC.

The chain has TRBV6-2 or TRBV6-3 and TRBJ2-7, with 8 bases matching TRBD2. V shed 0 bases, J shed 3 bases, and the junction held 13 bases outside the gene matches. The germline V gene encodes CDR1 MNHEY and CDR2 SVGEGT. The length of the CDR3 is 18 residues. As DNA, the CDR3 is TGTGCCAGCAGTTACTCTACGACTAGCGACCCTAAATACTACGAGCAGTACTTC. Translated: CASSYSTTSDPKYYEQYF.

The V and J genes are TRBV27 and TRBJ2-7; TRBD1 matches 10 bases. With 8 bases clipped from V and 5 bases from J, the junction kept 12 bases outside the gene matches. The CDR3 runs 15 residues. Per germline, CDR1 MNHEY and CDR2 SMNVEV (reference sequence). Here the CDR3 DNA reads TGTGCCAGCCGCGATCCGGGACAGGGGACCCACGAGCAGTACTTC. It is translated as CASRDPGQGTHEQYF.

The V call is TRBV7-6, the J call TRBJ2-7, with 15 nucleotides matching TRBD2. Germline loops: CDR1 SGHVS, CDR2 FNYEAQ. V dropped 1 base and J dropped 6; count of bases not matched to a gene: 1. The CDR3 extends over 15 amino acids. This CDR3 reads CASSLEGLAGGEQYF. The CDR3 nucleotides are TGTGCCAGCAGCTTAGAGGGACTAGCGGGAGGCGAGCAGTACTTC.

By share, this clonotype counts as medium-sized (0.01 to 0.1%). Because the CDR3's place on the DNA is in doubt, the DNA is left out and the CDR3 is given as listed by TCRdb. The chain recombines TRBV6-5 with TRBJ2-7; the table's D call of TRBD2 was not tested on the DNA. Inclusive of both ends, the CDR3 amounts to 15 amino acids. Germline assignment: CDR1 MNHEY and CDR2 SVGAGI. CDR3 loop: CASSSSTSGRLKQYF.

The sample holds many counts of this clonotype. The CDR3 sequence is CASSPQGGGTQYF. CDR3 nucleotide sequence: TGTGCCAGCAGCCCACAGGGAGGGGGGACCCAGTACTTC. The genes are TRBV7-8 and TRBJ2-5; TRBD2 might be the D (7 bases). This CDR3 contains 13 residues. CDR1 is SGHVS and CDR2 is FQNEAQ in the germline V gene. V lost 5 bases and J lost 7, with 14 bases in between.

This clonotype is labeled as medium-sized. This chain joins TRBV7-8 and TRBJ1-1; TRBD1 matches at 8 bases. CDR1 and CDR2 from the germline V gene are SGHVS and FQNEAQ. The trim removed 2 bases at V and 4 bases at J, leaving 0 bases unmatched. The CDR3 runs 13 residues. CDR3 loop: CASSLTGGTEAFF. In nucleotides, the CDR3 is TGTGCCAGCAGCTTAACAGGGGGCACTGAAGCTTTCTTT.

This clonotype was seen a few times. The genes are TRBV7-2 and TRBJ2-1; 11 bases match TRBD2. This CDR3 is built from 14 residues. CDR1 is SGHTA, CDR2 FQGNSA, per germline. The V gene end was trimmed by 3 bases and the J gene end by 8 bases; junction bases not matched to a gene: 3. As DNA, the CDR3 is TGTGCCAGCAGCTTGGGGACTAGCGGCGATGAGCAGTTCTTC. Translated: CASSLGTSGDEQFF.

This clonotype was observed a few times. The chain recombines TRBV28 with TRBJ2-2; D is undetermined. This CDR3 region has 12 residues. CDR1 MDHEN and CDR2 SYDVKM come from the germline V gene. V lost 8 bases, J lost 3 bases, and 7 bases lay in between. CDR3 sequence reads: CASLRYTGELFF. CDR3 in DNA: TGTGCCAGCCTTCGATACACCGGGGAGCTGTTTTTT.

The chain recombines TRBV4-1 with TRBJ1-5, with D unresolved. Per the germline V gene, CDR1 is MGHRA and CDR2 is YSYEKL. V lost 0 bases and J lost 11, with 17 bases in between. The CDR3 length is 15 residues. CDR3 coding DNA: TGCGCCAGCAGCCAAGACGAGGGTCCGCGCCTGGCCCAGCATTTT. Translating gives CASSQDEGPRLAQHF.

The chain uses TRBV6-5 and TRBJ2-5, with D tentatively TRBD1 or TRBD2 (5 bases each). The CDR3 contains 16 residues. From germline, CDR1 is MNHEY and CDR2 SVGAGI. Deletions cut 2 bases from V and 4 bases from J, with 17 bases between. CDR3 nucleotides: TGTGCCAGCAGTTACGGTCGGGGCCCCAGGCGAGAGACCCAGTACTTC. The encoded protein is CASSYGRGPRRETQYF.